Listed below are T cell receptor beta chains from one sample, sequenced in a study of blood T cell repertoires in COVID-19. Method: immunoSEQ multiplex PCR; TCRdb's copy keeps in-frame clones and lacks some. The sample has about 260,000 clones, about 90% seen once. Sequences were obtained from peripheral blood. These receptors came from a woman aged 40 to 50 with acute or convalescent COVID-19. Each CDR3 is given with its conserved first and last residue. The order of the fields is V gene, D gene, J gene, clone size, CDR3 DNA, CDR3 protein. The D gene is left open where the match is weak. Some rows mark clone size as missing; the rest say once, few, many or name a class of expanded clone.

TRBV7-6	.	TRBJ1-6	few	TGTGCCAGCAGCCCCGCTTGGGGTGCGGGCTCCTATAATTCACCCCTCCACTTT	CASSPAWGAGSYNSPLHF
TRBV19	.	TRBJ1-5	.	TGTGCCAGTACGCCGGGGGAGGGGCGGAATCAGCCCCAGCATTTT	CASTPGEGRNQPQHF
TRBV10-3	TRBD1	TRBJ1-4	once	TGTGCCATCAGTCCTCTCGGGACAGGGGAAGAAAAACTGTTTTTT	CAISPLGTGEEKLFF
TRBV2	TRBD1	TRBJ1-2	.	TGTGCCAGCAGTCGAATAGTTCAAGGACAGGGTCGTGGCTACACCTTC	CASSRIVQGQGRGYTF
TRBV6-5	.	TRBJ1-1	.	TGTGCCAGCAGCTACGGTCGGGGGGCTATGAACACTGAAGCTTTCTTT	CASSYGRGAMNTEAFF
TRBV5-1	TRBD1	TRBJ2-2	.	TGCGCCAGCAGAACCGGGACAGGGGTTCCCGGGGAGCTGTTTTTT	CASRTGTGVPGELFF
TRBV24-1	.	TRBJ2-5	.	TGTGCCACCAGTGATCCCTCCGGGGTGGTGGAGACCCAGTACTTC	CATSDPSGVVETQYF
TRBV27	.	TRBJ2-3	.	TGTGCCAGCAGTTTTGTCCCGGGGGGCTCTACAGATACGCAGTATTTT	CASSFVPGGSTDTQYF
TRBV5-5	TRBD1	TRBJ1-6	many	TGTGCCAGCAGTGGGGACAGGGGTAATTCACCCCTCCACTTT	CASSGDRGNSPLHF
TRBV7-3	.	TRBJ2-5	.	TGTGCCAGCAGCTTAAACGGGAATCAAGAGACCCAGTACTTC	CASSLNGNQETQYF
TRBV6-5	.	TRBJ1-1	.	TGTGCCAGCGGGAGGTTGTCCACAGGGAACACTGAAGCTTTCTTT	CASGRLSTGNTEAFF
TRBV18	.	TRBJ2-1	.	TGTGCCAGCTCACCGGGACAACAGAATGAGCAGTTCTTC	CASSPGQQNEQFF
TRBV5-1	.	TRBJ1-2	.	TGCGCCAGCAGCTTGGCGGTTCCTCAGGACTTATATGGCTACACCTTC	CASSLAVPQDLYGYTF
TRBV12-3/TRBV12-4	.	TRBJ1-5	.	TGTGCCAGCAGCCGGGTGGGGGGGCCCCAGCATTTT	CASSRVGGPQHF
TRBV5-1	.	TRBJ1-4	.	TGCGCCAGCAGCTACACAGGCCTAAATGAAAAACTGTTTTTT	CASSYTGLNEKLFF
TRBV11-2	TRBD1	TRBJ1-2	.	TGTGCCAGCAGCCCAAAACAGGGGCCCTATGGCTACACCTTC	CASSPKQGPYGYTF
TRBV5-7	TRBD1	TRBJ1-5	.	TGTGCCAGCAACTTAAAGGACAGGGGATATCAGCCCCAGCATTTT	CASNLKDRGYQPQHF
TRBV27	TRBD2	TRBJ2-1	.	TGTGCCAGCAGTTCTGTAGCGGGGATCAACAATGAGCAGTTCTTC	CASSSVAGINNEQFF
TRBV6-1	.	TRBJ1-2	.	TGTGCCAGCAGTGAACGGGGAGGTTTCGGGATCAACTATGGCTACACCTTC	CASSERGGFGINYGYTF
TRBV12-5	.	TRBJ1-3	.	TGTGCTAGTGGTTTGGTACCAGGTTCTGGAAACACCATATATTTT	CASGLVPGSGNTIYF
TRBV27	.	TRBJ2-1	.	TGTGCCAGCAGTTTACGCCAGGGAGGCTCCTACAATGAGCAGTTCTTC	CASSLRQGGSYNEQFF
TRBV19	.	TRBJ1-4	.	TGTGCCAGTAGTGCCGGGATCCGCCCCGGGGAAAAACTGTTTTTT	CASSAGIRPGEKLFF
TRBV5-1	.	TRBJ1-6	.	TGCGCCAGCAGCTTAGCGGGGCTCGGTTCACCCCTCCACTTT	CASSLAGLGSPLHF
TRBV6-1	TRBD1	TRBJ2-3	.	TGTGCCAGCAGTGAAGGGACAGGGGTTGATACGCAGTATTTT	CASSEGTGVDTQYF
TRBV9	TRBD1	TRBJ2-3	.	TGTGCCAGCAGCGAGCCCTTAACAGGGGGCACAGATACGCAGTATTTT	CASSEPLTGGTDTQYF
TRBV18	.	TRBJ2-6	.	TGTGCCAGCTCACCGACCGGGATCTCTGGGGCCAACGTCCTGACTTTC	CASSPTGISGANVLTF
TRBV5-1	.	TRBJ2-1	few	TGCGCCAGCAGCTTGTGGACTGAAACCTACAATGAGCAGTTCTTC	CASSLWTETYNEQFF
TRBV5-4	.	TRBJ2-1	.	TGTGCCAGCAGCCAGGGGGGCGGGGGGCACAATGAGCAGTTCTTC	CASSQGGGGHNEQFF
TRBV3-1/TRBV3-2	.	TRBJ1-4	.	TGTGCCAGCAGCCATCCCCCCCGGCAGGGTGAGGAAAAACTGTTTTTT	CASSHPPRQGEEKLFF
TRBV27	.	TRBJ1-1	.	TGTGCCAGCAGTTTGAGGGAGGGCATAAACACTGAAGCTTTCTTT	CASSLREGINTEAFF
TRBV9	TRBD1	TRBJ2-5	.	TGTGCCAGCAGCTCCGGGACAGGGGGCATGGAGACCCAGTACTTC	CASSSGTGGMETQYF
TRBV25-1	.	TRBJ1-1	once	TGTGCCAGCAGTGAGAGGGGAGGAACTGAAGCTTTCTTT	CASSERGGTEAFF
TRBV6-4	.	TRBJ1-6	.	TGTGCCAGCAGTCCAGGGATGGGAAATTCACCCCTCCACTTT	CASSPGMGNSPLHF
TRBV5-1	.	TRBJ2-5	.	TGCGCCAGCAGCTTGGCTGGGACAAGTCCCTTCAGAGGGACCCAGTACTTC	CASSLAGTSPFRGTQYF
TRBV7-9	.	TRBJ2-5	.	TGTGCCAGCAAACCTCTAGGAGGGAATTCAGGGGAGACCCAGTACTTC	CASKPLGGNSGETQYF
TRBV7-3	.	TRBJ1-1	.	TGTGCCAGCAGCCCGGTAGCAAACACTGAAGCTTTCTTT	CASSPVANTEAFF
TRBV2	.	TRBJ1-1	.	TGTGCCAGCAGTGAAGCAACTAGGAACAGTGAAGCTTTCTTT	CASSEATRNSEAFF
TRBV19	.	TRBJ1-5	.	TGTGCCAGTACCGCCGTCGGGGGGACGGGCAATCAGCCCCAGCATTTT	CASTAVGGTGNQPQHF
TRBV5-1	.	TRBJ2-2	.	TGCGCCAGCAGCTTGGATGTGGGGGGGCCCGCCGGGGAGCTGTTTTTT	CASSLDVGGPAGELFF
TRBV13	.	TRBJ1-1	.	TGTGCCAGCAGCCCGACAGGACAGAACACTGAAGCTTTCTTT	CASSPTGQNTEAFF
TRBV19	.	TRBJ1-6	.	TGTGCCAGTAGTCACCAGTATAATTCACCCCTCCACTTT	CASSHQYNSPLHF
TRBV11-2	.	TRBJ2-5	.	TGTGCCAGCAGCCTCCCCCGCCACCAGGAGACCCAGTACTTC	CASSLPRHQETQYF
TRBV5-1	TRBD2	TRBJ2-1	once	TGCGCCAGCAGCTTGGGAGGGCTAGCGGGGAGCAATGAGCAGTTCTTC	CASSLGGLAGSNEQFF
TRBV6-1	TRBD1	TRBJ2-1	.	TGTGCCAGCAGTGTATCCCTGGGACAGGTTATACAATGGGAGCAGTTCTTC	CASSVSLGQVIQWEQFF